The clone carrying this TCR beta chain was picked up a small number of times. This sample was included in a study of T-cell reconstitution after alpha-beta-depleted transplantation in children. Preparation of the TCRbeta library involved a method that used unique molecular identifiers. MiXCR, run by TCRdb on the PCR reads, gives a single entry per CDR3 protein. The repertoire consists of 450,000 to 500,000 distinct CDR3 sequences, with around an eighth occurring once and the leading ten covering under 7%. The sequence came from a human donor who donated a stem cell graft to a child with combined immunodeficiency. This specimen was PBMCs from the stem cell graft donor, taken from the stem cell graft.

For the CDR3, the DNA is TGCAGCGTTGGTCTGGCAGGGGTCACGAACACTGAAGCTTTCTTT. Protein sequence: CSVGLAGVTNTEAFF. This chain connects TRBV29-1 to TRBJ1-1, with D tentatively TRBD1 (6 bases). The ends were cut back, 4 bases at V and 1 base at J, with 16 bases in the middle. The CDR3 consists of 15 residues. The germline V gene has CDR1 SQVTM and CDR2 ANQGSEA. The whole variable domain, remainder taken from reference TRBV29-1 and TRBJ1-1, is SAVISQKPSRDICQRGTSLTIQCQVDSQVTMMFWYRQQPGQSLTLIATANQGSEATYESGFVIDKFPISRPNLTFSTLTVSNMSPEDSSIYLCSVGLAGVTNTEAFFGQGTRLTVV.